This TCR beta chain comes out of a study of human T cells and chemical hapten exposure. Overall study: Small volume differences among pooled libraries mainly caused per-sample TCR yield variation. Whole-study results and caveats: TCRs exceeding a frequency of 1 in 1000 stayed unchanged under DPC sensitization.

As processed by the authors: TCRs per sample had a median of approximately 100,000 and ranged from about 23,224 to 690,600. TCRdb ran MiXCR on the RACE reads and lists one entry per CDR3 protein. TCRdb assigned the V and J calls; the authors' analysis was not used. The data contain about 79,000 distinct CDR3 sequences, about 8.6% of them seen just once; the ten biggest clones take up approximately 1.4%. Time point reported: healthy volunteer bleed at 6 weeks. Total RNA was isolated from unfractionated whole blood. V trimming: 5 bases; J trimming: 5 bases; junction bases outside the gene matches: 7. The CDR3 totals 17 residues. This clonotype came up many times. Its antigen remains unidentified.

The gene calls are TRBV12-3 or TRBV12-4 and TRBJ2-1, with 15 bases matching TRBD2. This receptor was obtained from a male donor in good health. Some clones in this sample may be carry-over from other donors' samples. The specimen sequenced was whole blood. The CDR3 is CASSPGTSGGQNNEQFF. The CDR3 DNA follows: TGTGCCAGCAGTCCGGGGACTAGCGGGGGGCAAAACAATGAGCAGTTCTTC.